Listed below are T cell receptor beta chains from one sample, sequenced in a study of shared clonotypes between healthy human individuals. Here immunoSEQ multiplex PCR was the method, and the copy in TCRdb shows in-frame clones only, minus some. The sample holds about 380,000 clones; 90% to 97% are singletons and the top ten take around 0.3%. The sample consisted of memory CD8+ T cells sorted from blood. Source of these receptors: a man aged 30 to 45 in good health. Each CDR3 is given with its conserved first and last residue. The D gene is left open where the match is weak. Clone sizes are given selectively: once, few, many, or a class where the clone is expanded.

>TRBJ2-7|.|TRBD1|TRBV25-1
CASSDPRTGYEQYF
TGTGCCAGCAGTGACCCCCGGACAGGGTACGAGCAGTACTTC
>TRBJ2-1|.|TRBD1|TRBV9
CASSVGDRDSGEQFF
TGTGCCAGCAGCGTAGGGGACAGGGATTCGGGCGAGCAGTTCTTC
>TRBJ2-7|.|TRBD2|TRBV4-2
CASSQETSGRGSYEQYF
TGTGCCAGCAGCCAAGAAACTAGCGGGAGAGGGTCCTACGAGCAGTACTTC
>TRBJ2-7|.|TRBD2|TRBV5-1
CASSLGAGGKTYEQYF
TGCGCCAGCAGCTTGGGTGCGGGAGGAAAGACCTACGAGCAGTACTTC
>TRBJ2-7|.|TRBD1|TRBV5-4
CASSFPRWDSVAPKLYEQYF
TGTGCCAGCAGCTTCCCAAGGTGGGACAGCGTAGCTCCTAAACTTTACGAGCAGTACTTC
>TRBJ1-2|.|.|TRBV5-4
CASSTGNYGYTF
TGTGCCAGCAGTACCGGGAACTATGGCTACACCTTC
>TRBJ1-2|.|.|TRBV18
CASSPGTANYGYTF
TGTGCCAGCTCACCGGGGACGGCTAACTATGGCTACACCTTC
>TRBJ1-2|once|.|TRBV6-6
CASLTGTHHGYTF
TGTGCCAGCCTGACCGGGACCCATCATGGCTACACCTTC
>TRBJ2-1|.|TRBD1|TRBV6-5
CASRRTGSGEQFF
TGTGCCAGCAGGCGGACAGGGTCGGGCGAGCAGTTCTTC
>TRBJ2-5|.|.|TRBV7-3
CASSPGGGPETQYF
TGTGCCAGCAGCCCAGGGGGAGGGCCGGAGACCCAGTACTTC
>TRBJ1-3|.|.|TRBV2
CASSDQGTGNTIYF
TGTGCCAGCAGTGACCAGGGCACTGGAAACACCATATATTTT
>TRBJ2-7|.|TRBD1|TRBV27
CASTPMGRGPSYEQYF
TGTGCCAGCACCCCAATGGGCAGGGGGCCCTCCTACGAGCAGTACTTC
>TRBJ2-7|.|.|TRBV19
CASSMSSASYEQYF
TGTGCCAGTAGTATGAGTTCTGCCTCCTACGAGCAGTACTTC
>TRBJ2-3|.|.|TRBV27
CASSLSKHTDTQYF
TGTGCCAGCAGTTTATCGAAGCACACAGATACGCAGTATTTT
>TRBJ2-7|.|.|TRBV28
CASSLMYSGDEQYF
TGTGCCAGCAGTTTAATGTACTCTGGGGACGAGCAGTACTTC
>TRBJ1-5|.|.|TRBV28
CASSLHLGGNQPQHF
TGTGCCAGCAGTCTCCACTTAGGGGGCAATCAGCCCCAGCATTTT
>TRBJ2-2|.|.|TRBV28
CASSRLIPNTGELFF
TGTGCCAGCAGTCGATTGATCCCCAACACCGGGGAGCTGTTTTTT
>TRBJ2-5|once|TRBD2|TRBV4-2
CASSQRLAGGGETQYF
TGTGCCAGCAGCCAACGGCTAGCGGGAGGCGGGGAGACCCAGTACTTC
>TRBJ2-6|.|.|TRBV25-1
CASSEYSGAGANVLTF
TGTGCCAGCAGTGAATATTCAGGGGCTGGGGCCAACGTCCTGACTTTC
>TRBJ2-7|once|TRBD2|TRBV28
CATGGSGDSYEQYF
TGTGCCACCGGGGGTAGCGGGGATTCCTACGAGCAGTACTTC
>TRBJ1-3|.|.|TRBV28
CASSLGFSGNTIYF
TGTGCCAGCAGTTTAGGGTTCTCTGGAAACACCATATATTTT
>TRBJ1-6|.|TRBD1|TRBV30
CAWTGTGGTYNSPLHF
TGTGCCTGGACCGGGACAGGGGGAACCTATAATTCACCCCTCCACTTT
>TRBJ1-1|.|.|TRBV28
CASSFRYRGRGVSTEAFF
TGTGCCAGCAGTTTCCGCTATCGGGGAAGGGGGGTGAGCACTGAAGCTTTCTTT
>TRBJ1-2|.|.|TRBV7-9
CASSLDNYGYTF
TGTGCTAGCAGCTTGGACAACTATGGCTACACCTTC
>TRBJ2-7|.|.|TRBV28
CASSYEQYF
TGTGCCAGCAGTTACGAGCAGTACTTC
>TRBJ2-3|.|.|TRBV6-5
CASSYSAGSTDTQYF
TGTGCCAGCAGTTACAGCGCAGGATCGACAGATACGCAGTATTTT
>TRBJ2-7|.|TRBD2|TRBV19
CARPPYEGGEDEQYF
TGTGCCAGGCCACCCTACGAGGGAGGGGAGGACGAGCAGTACTTC
>TRBJ2-7|.|TRBD2|TRBV25-1
CASSEGTSYEQYF
TGTGCCAGCAGTGAAGGGACTAGCTACGAGCAGTACTTC
>TRBJ1-2|.|.|TRBV5-1
CASSLEGRGYTF
TGCGCCAGCAGCTTGGAGGGAAGGGGCTACACCTTC
>TRBJ1-3|once|.|TRBV7-2
CASGARAPSGNTIYF
TGTGCCAGTGGAGCTAGGGCCCCATCTGGAAACACCATATATTTT
>TRBJ2-5|.|.|TRBV28
CASSLAQETQYF
TGTGCCAGCAGCCTTGCCCAAGAGACCCAGTACTTC
>TRBJ1-1|.|TRBD1|TRBV27
CASSFKGGQGGFF
TGTGCCAGCAGTTTTAAGGGCGGACAGGGCGGTTTCTTT
>TRBJ1-3|.|.|TRBV7-9
CASTVSWLSGNTIYF
TGTGCCAGCACCGTTAGTTGGCTATCTGGAAACACCATATATTTT
>TRBJ2-3|.|TRBD2|TRBV7-2
CASSRPNQGLTTDTQYF
TGTGCCAGCAGCCGACCCAACCAGGGACTAACGACAGATACGCAGTATTTT
>TRBJ1-2|.|.|TRBV10-3
CATQGSQYTF
TGTGCCACGCAAGGTTCCCAGTACACCTTC
>TRBJ1-4|.|TRBD1|TRBV5-1
CASSPSGQVNEKLFF
TGCGCCAGCAGCCCGTCGGGACAGGTCAATGAAAAACTGTTTTTT
>TRBJ2-7|.|.|TRBV27
CASSLRGIYEQYF
TGTGCCAGCAGTTTAAGGGGAATCTACGAGCAGTACTTC
>TRBJ2-3|.|.|TRBV5-5
CASSSGDTQYF
TGTGCCAGTTCTTCTGGGGATACGCAGTATTTT
>TRBJ2-2|.|.|TRBV5-5
CASSFPGELFF
TGTGCCAGCAGCTTCCCCGGGGAGCTGTTTTTT
>TRBJ2-5|.|.|TRBV7-9
CASTRIGGETQYF
TGTGCCAGCACCCGTATAGGGGGAGAGACCCAGTACTTC
>TRBJ1-4|.|TRBD1|TRBV28
CASSLSTGPNEKLFF
TGTGCCAGCAGTTTATCGACAGGGCCTAATGAAAAACTGTTTTTT
>TRBJ1-1|.|.|TRBV29-1
CSVAGRMNTEAFF
TGCAGCGTTGCGGGACGTATGAACACTGAAGCTTTCTTT
>TRBJ1-2|.|TRBD1|TRBV5-1
CASSLDRGSGGYTF
TGCGCCAGCAGCTTGGACAGGGGATCGGGTGGCTACACCTTC